The source of this T cell receptor beta chain is a study of blood T cell repertoires in COVID-19. Whole-study context: The United States, Italy and Spain were the sources of the acute and convalescent COVID-19 samples. The cDNA or gDNA used as material had been derived from T cells, B-cell-depleted T cells, or PBMCs.

Germline CDR1 SGHRS, CDR2 YFSETQ. V lost 5 bases and J lost 1, with 9 bases in between. This CDR3 contains 13 residues. Original analysis: Nucleated cell counts were estimated from reference gene primer amplification. Assay used: immunoSEQ multiplex PCR; TCRdb lists only in-frame clones, some missing. That table is the source of V, J and clone size, and D and trimming were worked out from the DNA. Of about 110,000 clones in the sample, about 85% were seen once. The TCR was taken from a human donor in a cohort sampled during active COVID-19. The chain joins TRBV5-1 to TRBJ2-5; possible D gene TRBD2, 5 bases. Sample: peripheral blood. This chain's CDR3 is CASSKGVQETQYF. The CDR3 DNA reads TGCGCCAGCAGTAAGGGAGTCCAAGAGACCCAGTACTTC.